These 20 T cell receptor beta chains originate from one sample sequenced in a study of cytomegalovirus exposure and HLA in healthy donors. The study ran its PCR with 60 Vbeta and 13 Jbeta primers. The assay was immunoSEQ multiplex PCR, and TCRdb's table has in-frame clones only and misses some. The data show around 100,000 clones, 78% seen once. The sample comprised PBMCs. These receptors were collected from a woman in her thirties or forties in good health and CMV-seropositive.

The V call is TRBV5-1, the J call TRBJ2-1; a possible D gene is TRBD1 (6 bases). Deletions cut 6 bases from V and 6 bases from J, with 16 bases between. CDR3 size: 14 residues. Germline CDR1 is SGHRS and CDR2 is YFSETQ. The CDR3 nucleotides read TGCGCCAGCAATCCGGGACACGTGAGCAATGAGCAGTTCTTC. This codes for CASNPGHVSNEQFF.

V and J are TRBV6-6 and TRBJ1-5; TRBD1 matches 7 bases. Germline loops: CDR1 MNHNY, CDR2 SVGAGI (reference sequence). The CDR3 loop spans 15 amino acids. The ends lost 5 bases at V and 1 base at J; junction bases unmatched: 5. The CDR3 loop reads CASSQYRGSNQPQHF. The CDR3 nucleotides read TGTGCCAGCAGTCAGTACAGGGGAAGCAATCAGCCCCAGCATTTT.

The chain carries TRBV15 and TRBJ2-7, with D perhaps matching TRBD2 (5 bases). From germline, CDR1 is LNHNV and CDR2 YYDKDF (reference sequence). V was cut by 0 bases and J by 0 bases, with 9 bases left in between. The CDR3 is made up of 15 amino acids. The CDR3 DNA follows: TGTGCCACCAGCAGAGATCCGGCGGGCTCCTACGAGCAGTACTTC. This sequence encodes CATSRDPAGSYEQYF.

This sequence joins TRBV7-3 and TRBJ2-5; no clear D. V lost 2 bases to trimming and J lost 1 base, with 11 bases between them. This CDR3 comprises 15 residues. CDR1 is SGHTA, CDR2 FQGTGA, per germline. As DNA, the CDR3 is TGTGCCAGCAGCTTAGGTGTCAACTTCCAAGAGACCCAGTACTTC. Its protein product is CASSLGVNFQETQYF.

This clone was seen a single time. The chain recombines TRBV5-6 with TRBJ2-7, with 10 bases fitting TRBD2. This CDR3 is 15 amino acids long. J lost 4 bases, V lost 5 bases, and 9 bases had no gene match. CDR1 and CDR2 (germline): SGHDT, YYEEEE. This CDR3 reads CASSDLAGVGYEQYF. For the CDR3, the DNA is TGTGCCAGCAGTGACCTAGCGGGAGTAGGTTACGAGCAGTACTTC. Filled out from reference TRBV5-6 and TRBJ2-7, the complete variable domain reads DAGVTQSPTHLIKTRGQQVTLRCSPKSGHDTVSWYQQALGQGPQFIFQYYEEEERQRGNFPDRFSGHQFPNYSSELNVNALLLGDSALYLCASSDLAGVGYEQYFGPGTRLTVT.

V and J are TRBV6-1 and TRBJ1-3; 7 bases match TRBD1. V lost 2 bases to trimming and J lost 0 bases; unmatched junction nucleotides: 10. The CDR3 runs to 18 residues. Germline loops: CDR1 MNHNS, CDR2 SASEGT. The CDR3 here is CASSEYLAGGFSGNTIYF. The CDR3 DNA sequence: TGTGCCAGCAGTGAATATCTGGCAGGGGGTTTCTCTGGAAACACCATATATTTT.

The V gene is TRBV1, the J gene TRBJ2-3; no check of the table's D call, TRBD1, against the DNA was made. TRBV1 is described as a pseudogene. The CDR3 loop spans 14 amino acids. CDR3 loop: CTSSQRTSTDTQYF. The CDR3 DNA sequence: TGCACCAGCAGCCAGCGGACAAGCACAGATACGCAGTATTTT.

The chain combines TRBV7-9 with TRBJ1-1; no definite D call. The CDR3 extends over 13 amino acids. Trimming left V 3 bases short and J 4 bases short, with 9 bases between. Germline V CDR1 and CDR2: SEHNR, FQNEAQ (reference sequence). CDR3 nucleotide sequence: TGTGCCAGCAGCTTTTCGGGGATCACTGAAGCTTTCTTT. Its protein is CASSFSGITEAFF. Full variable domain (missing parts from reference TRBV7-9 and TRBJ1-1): DTGVSQNPRHKITKRGQNVTFRCDPISEHNRLYWYRQTLGQGPEFLTYFQNEAQLEKSRLLSDRFSAERPKGSFSTLEIQRTEQGDSAMYLCASSFSGITEAFFGQGTRLTVV.

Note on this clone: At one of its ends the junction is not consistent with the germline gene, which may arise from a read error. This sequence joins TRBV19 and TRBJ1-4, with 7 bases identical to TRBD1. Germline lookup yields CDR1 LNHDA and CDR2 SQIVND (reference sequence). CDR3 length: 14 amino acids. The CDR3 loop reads CASCITGVDEKLFF. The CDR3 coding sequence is TGTGCCAGTTGTATTACAGGGGTGGATGAAAAACTGTTTTTT.

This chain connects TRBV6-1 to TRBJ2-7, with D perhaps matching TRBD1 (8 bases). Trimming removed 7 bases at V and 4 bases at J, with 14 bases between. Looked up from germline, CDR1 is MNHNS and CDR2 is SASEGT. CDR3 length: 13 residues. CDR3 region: CASTGQGLYEQYF. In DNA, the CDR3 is TGTGCCAGCACCGGACAGGGACTATACGAGCAGTACTTC.

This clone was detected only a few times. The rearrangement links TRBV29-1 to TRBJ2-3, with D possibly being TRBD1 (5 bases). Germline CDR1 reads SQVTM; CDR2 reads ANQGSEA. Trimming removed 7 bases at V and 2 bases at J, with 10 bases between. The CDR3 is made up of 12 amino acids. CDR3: CSAEQDTDTQYF. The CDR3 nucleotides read TGCAGCGCGGAACAGGACACAGATACGCAGTATTTT.

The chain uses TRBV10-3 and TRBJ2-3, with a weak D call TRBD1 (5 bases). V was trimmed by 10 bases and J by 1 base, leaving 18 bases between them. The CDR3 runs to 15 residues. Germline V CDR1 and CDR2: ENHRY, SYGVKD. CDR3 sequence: CATATVGKGTDTQYF. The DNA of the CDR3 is TGTGCCACCGCGACAGTGGGTAAAGGCACAGATACGCAGTATTTT.

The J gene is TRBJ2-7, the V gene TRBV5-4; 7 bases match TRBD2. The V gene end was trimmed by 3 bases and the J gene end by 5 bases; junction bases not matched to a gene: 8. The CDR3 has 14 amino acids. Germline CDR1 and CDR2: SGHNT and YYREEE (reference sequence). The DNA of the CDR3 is TGTGCCAGCAGCTACGCCGGGACTAATCACGAGCAGTACTTC. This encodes CASSYAGTNHEQYF. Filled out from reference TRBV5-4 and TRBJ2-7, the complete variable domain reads ETGVTQSPTHLIKTRGQQVTLRCSSQSGHNTVSWYQQALGQGPQFIFQYYREEENGRGNFPPRFSGLQFPNYSSELNVNALELDDSALYLCASSYAGTNHEQYFGPGTRLTVT.

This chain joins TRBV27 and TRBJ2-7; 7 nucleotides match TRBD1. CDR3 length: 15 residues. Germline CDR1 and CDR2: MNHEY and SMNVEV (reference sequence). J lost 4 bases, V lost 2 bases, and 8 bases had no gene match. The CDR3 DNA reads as TGTGCCAGCAGTTTAGGTGGGACAGTCGGGTACGAGCAGTACTTC. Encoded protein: CASSLGGTVGYEQYF.

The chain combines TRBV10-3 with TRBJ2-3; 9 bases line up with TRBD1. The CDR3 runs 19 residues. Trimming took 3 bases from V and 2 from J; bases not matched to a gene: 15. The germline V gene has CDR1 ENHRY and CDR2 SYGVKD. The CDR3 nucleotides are TGTGCCATCAGTGATCCCTCGGGACAGGGAGTGGGAAACACAGATACGCAGTATTTT. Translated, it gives CAISDPSGQGVGNTDTQYF.

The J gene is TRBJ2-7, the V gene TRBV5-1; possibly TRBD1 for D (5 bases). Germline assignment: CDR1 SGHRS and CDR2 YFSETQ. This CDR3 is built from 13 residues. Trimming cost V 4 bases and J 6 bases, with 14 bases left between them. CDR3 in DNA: TGCGCCAGCAGCGTAGGGCTTGGGGCCGAGCAGTACTTC. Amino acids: CASSVGLGAEQYF. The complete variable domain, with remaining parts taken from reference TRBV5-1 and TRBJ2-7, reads KAGVTQTPRYLIKTRGQQVTLSCSPISGHRSVSWYQQTPGQGLQFLFEYFSETQRNKGNFPGRFSGRQFSNSRSEMNVSTLELGDSALYLCASSVGLGAEQYFGPGTRLTVT.

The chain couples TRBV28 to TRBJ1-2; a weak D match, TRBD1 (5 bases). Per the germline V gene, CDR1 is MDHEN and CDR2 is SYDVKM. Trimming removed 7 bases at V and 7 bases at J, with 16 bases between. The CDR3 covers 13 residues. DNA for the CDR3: TGTGCCAGCACCCTAACAGGACATCGTGGCTACACCTTC. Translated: CASTLTGHRGYTF.

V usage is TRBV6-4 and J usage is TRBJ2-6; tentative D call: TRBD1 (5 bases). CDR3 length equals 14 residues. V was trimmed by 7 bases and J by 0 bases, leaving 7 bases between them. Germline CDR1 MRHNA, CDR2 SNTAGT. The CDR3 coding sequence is TGTGCCAGCACCCAGGGCTCTGGGGCCAACGTCCTGACTTTC. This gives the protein CASTQGSGANVLTF.

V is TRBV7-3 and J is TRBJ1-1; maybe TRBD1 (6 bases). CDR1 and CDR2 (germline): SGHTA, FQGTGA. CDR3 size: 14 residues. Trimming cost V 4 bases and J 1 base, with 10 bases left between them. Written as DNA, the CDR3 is TGTGCCAGCAGCTGGGAGGGGGGGAACACTGAAGCTTTCTTT. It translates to CASSWEGGNTEAFF.

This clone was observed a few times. CDR3 DNA: TGTGCCAGCAGCCATAGCGCCCCGAACACCGGGGAGCTGTTTTTT. Translated: CASSHSAPNTGELFF. This sequence joins TRBV28 and TRBJ2-2, with D possibly matching TRBD2 (5 bases). This CDR3 contains 15 residues. Germline CDR1 reads MDHEN; CDR2 reads SYDVKM. Trimming stripped 6 bases from V and 0 bases from J, with 11 bases between.